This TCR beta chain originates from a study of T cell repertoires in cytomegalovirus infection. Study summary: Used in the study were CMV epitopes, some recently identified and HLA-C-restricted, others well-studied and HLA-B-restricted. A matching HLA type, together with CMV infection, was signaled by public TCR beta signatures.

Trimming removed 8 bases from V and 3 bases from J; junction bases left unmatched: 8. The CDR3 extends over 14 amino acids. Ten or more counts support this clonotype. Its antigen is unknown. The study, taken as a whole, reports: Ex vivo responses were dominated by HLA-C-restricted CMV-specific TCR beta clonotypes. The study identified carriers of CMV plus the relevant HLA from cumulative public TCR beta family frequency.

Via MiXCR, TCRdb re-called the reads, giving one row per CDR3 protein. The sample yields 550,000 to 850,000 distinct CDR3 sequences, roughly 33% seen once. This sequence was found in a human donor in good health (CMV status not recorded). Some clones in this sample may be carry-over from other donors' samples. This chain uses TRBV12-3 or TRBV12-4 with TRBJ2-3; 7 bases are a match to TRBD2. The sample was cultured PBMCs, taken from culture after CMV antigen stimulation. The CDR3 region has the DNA TGTGCCAGCCGGGAGCGGGGCAGTACAGATACGCAGTATTTT. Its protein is CASRERGSTDTQYF.